This T cell receptor (beta chain) was recovered during a study of blood T cell repertoires in COVID-19. Produced via immunoSEQ multiplex PCR; TCRdb's table is partial and in-frame only. The repertoire holds over 200,000 clones, with about nine tenths as singletons. The source of this sequence is a woman aged 40 to 49 with acute COVID-19. Sample: PBMCs or T cells enriched from blood (not recorded which).

CDR3 in amino acids: CASSLKQAHGGELFF. CDR3 DNA sequence: TGTGCCAGCAGCCTCAAACAGGCCCACGGCGGGGAGCTGTTTTTT. The chain links TRBV14 to TRBJ2-2; tentative D call: TRBD1 (5 bases). The CDR3 sequence is 15 residues long. Per the germline V gene, CDR1 is SGHDN and CDR2 is FVKESK. The V and J ends lost 4 bases and 7 bases respectively, with 16 bases between them.